What follows are 29 T cell receptor beta chains derived from one specimen sequenced in a study of identical twins. TCRdb analysed the 5' RACE reads with MiXCR anew, one entry per CDR3 protein. The sample holds 1.5 million or so distinct CDR3 sequences, less than 40% seen once. The sequencing sample was made of cord blood. The source is a newborn girl in good health.

This chain connects TRBV6-1 to TRBJ1-2; D is perhaps TRBD1 (6 bases). The CDR3 extends over 13 amino acids. The ends were cut back, 1 base at V and 8 bases at J, with 11 bases in the middle. Germline CDR1 MNHNS, CDR2 SASEGT. Written as DNA, the CDR3 is TGTGCCAGCAGTGAAGTAGGGGGTCGAGGCTACACCTTC. Its protein product is CASSEVGGRGYTF.

A few counts support this clonotype. The genes are TRBV27 and TRBJ1-4, with TRBD1 matching 11 bases. Trimming cost V 0 bases and J 6 bases; bases outside gene matches: 3. The CDR3 is 16 amino acids. Germline V CDR1 and CDR2: MNHEY, SMNVEV (reference sequence). CDR3 in DNA: TGTGCCAGCAGTTTATCGGCGGGACAGGGGGATGAAAAACTGTTTTTT. Its protein is CASSLSAGQGDEKLFF.

CDR3 nucleotides: TGTGCCAGCAGCCCCGGGGTAGCGGGAGCCTACGAGCAGTACTTC. Protein product: CASSPGVAGAYEQYF. The chain employs TRBV5-5 and TRBJ2-7; 9 nucleotides line up with TRBD2. J gave up 2 bases and V 4 bases, and 7 bases lay outside the gene matches. Germline V gene lookup returns CDR1 SGHKS and CDR2 YYEKEE (reference sequence). The CDR3 length is 15 residues.

V and J are TRBV12-3 or TRBV12-4 and TRBJ2-5; D is possibly TRBD1 or TRBD2 (7 bases each). CDR3 length: 16 residues. Trimming shortened V by 2 bases and J by 1 base, and 14 bases separated the two germline ends. For the CDR3, the DNA is TGTGCCAGCAGTTTACCTCAGGGGGGGGCCCAAGAGACCCAGTACTTC. This codes for CASSLPQGGAQETQYF.

The V and J genes are TRBV20-1 and TRBJ2-7; 12 bases line up with TRBD2. Looked up from germline, CDR1 is DFQATT and CDR2 is SNEGSKA (reference sequence). After removal of 5 bases from V and 2 bases from J, the junction contained 4 bases not matched to a gene. The CDR3 contains 14 residues. CDR3 sequence reads: CSAAGTSGPYEQYF. DNA for the CDR3: TGCAGTGCTGCTGGGACTAGCGGGCCCTACGAGCAGTACTTC.

This chain joins TRBV20-1 and TRBJ2-1; 10 bases match TRBD2. The germline CDR1 and CDR2 sequences are DFQATT and SNEGSKA (reference sequence). This CDR3 region has 14 residues. V dropped 4 bases and J dropped 5; count of bases not matched to a gene: 5. The CDR3 DNA reads TGCAGTGCTATGGGACTAGCGATCAACAATGAGCAGTTCTTC. Translating gives CSAMGLAINNEQFF.

The V gene is TRBV6-6, the J gene TRBJ2-7, with D maybe TRBD2 (6 bases). CDR1 and CDR2 from the germline V gene are MNHNY and SVGAGI (reference sequence). Deletions cut 2 bases from V and 4 bases from J, with 18 bases between. This CDR3 is 16 amino acids long. CDR3 sequence: CASSYSHVAEKYEQYF. The DNA for the CDR3 is TGTGCCAGCAGTTACAGTCATGTAGCGGAGAAGTACGAGCAGTACTTC.

This clonotype turned up a few times. V and J are TRBV20-1 and TRBJ1-6, with D perhaps matching TRBD1 (5 bases). V was shortened by 1 base and J by 14 bases, with 15 bases between the two germline ends. The V gene's germline CDR1 is DFQATT and CDR2 SNEGSKA (reference sequence). This CDR3 has 13 residues. The CDR3 spells CSARVLDSNTLHF. The CDR3 nucleotides are TGCAGTGCTAGAGTCCTAGACAGTAACACCCTCCACTTT.

This chain uses TRBV12-3 or TRBV12-4 with TRBJ2-1; tentative D call: TRBD2 (5 bases). Trimming removed 2 bases from V and 8 bases from J, with 16 bases in between. CDR3 length: 15 residues. This CDR3 is CASSLSWTGKDEQFF. CDR3 nucleotides: TGTGCCAGCAGTTTATCCTGGACTGGGAAGGATGAGCAGTTCTTC.

The chain couples TRBV28 to TRBJ2-4; 10 bases map to TRBD2. V lost 5 bases to trimming and J lost 4 bases; unmatched junction nucleotides: 11. The CDR3 runs 17 residues. Germline CDR1 MDHEN, CDR2 SYDVKM. The CDR3 DNA follows: TGTGCCAGCAGTCGAACGAGGCTAGCGGGAGAAAAAAACATTCAGTACTTC. Protein product: CASSRTRLAGEKNIQYF.

The genes are TRBV11-2 and TRBJ2-1; tentatively, D is TRBD2 (6 bases). The V gene's germline CDR1 is SGHAT and CDR2 FQNNGV. CDR3 size: 12 residues. V gave up 2 bases and J gave up 12 bases, with 11 bases separating them. The CDR3 coding sequence is TGTGCCAGCAGCTTATGGGGGGAGTGGCAGTTCTTC. The encoded protein is CASSLWGEWQFF.

This clonotype was counted a few times. V usage is TRBV11-1 and J usage is TRBJ2-1, with D unclear. This CDR3 is built from 15 residues. V was pared by 3 bases and J by 0 bases, with 9 bases between. Germline assignment: CDR1 SGHAT and CDR2 FQDESV (reference sequence). In nucleotides, the CDR3 is TGTGCCAGCAGCTTCAGCTGGAGCTCCTACAATGAGCAGTTCTTC. Its protein is CASSFSWSSYNEQFF.

The CDR3 DNA reads as TGTGCCAGCAGCTTAACCATACGCGGTACCGGGGAGCTGTTTTTT. The encoded protein is CASSLTIRGTGELFF. The chain employs TRBV7-8 and TRBJ2-2; D is ambiguous. CDR3 length: 15 amino acids. Germline V CDR1 and CDR2: SGHVS, FQNEAQ. Trimming pared 2 bases from V and 5 bases from J, leaving 12 bases between. The entire variable domain, with the rest obtained from reference TRBV7-8 and TRBJ2-2, is as follows: GAGVSQSPRYKVAKRGQDVALRCDPISGHVSLFWYQQALGQGPEFLTYFQNEAQLDKSGLPSDRFFAERPEGSVSTLKIQRTQQEDSAVYLCASSLTIRGTGELFFGEGSRLTVL.

V gene TRBV12-3 or TRBV12-4 combines with J gene TRBJ2-1; 7 bases match TRBD2. The J call may be in error: the DNA end matches TRBJ2-7 better. The CDR3 runs 16 residues. The CDR3 protein is CASSLLAASQYNEQYF. The DNA of the CDR3 is TGTGCCAGCAGTTTGCTAGCGGCCTCACAGTACAATGAGCAGTACTTC.

Concerning this clonotype itself: Since a much larger clone is just one base distant, this may be a read error. The chain carries TRBV4-2 and TRBJ2-5; D might be TRBD2 (6 bases). Germline V gene lookup returns CDR1 LGHNA and CDR2 YNFKEQ. V lost 0 bases, J lost 11 bases, and 25 bases lay in between. The CDR3 extends over 17 amino acids. CDR3 loop: CASSQDRRTTSYNEQYF. The CDR3, as DNA: TGTGCCAGCAGCCAAGATCGCAGGACTACCTCCTACAATGAGCAGTACTTC.

V gene TRBV3-1 combines with J gene TRBJ1-2; D call uncertain. The CDR3 is 14 residues long. Per germline, CDR1 LGHDT and CDR2 YNNKEL (reference sequence). With 4 bases removed from V and 5 bases from J, the gap between germline ends came to 14 bases. Written as DNA, the CDR3 is TGTGCCAGCAGCCCAGTCCGGGCTACGTATGGCTACACCTTC. Translation gives CASSPVRATYGYTF.

This clonotype was observed a few times. The chain combines TRBV12-3 or TRBV12-4 with TRBJ2-1, with 9 bases aligning to TRBD2. This CDR3 has 16 amino acids. J was trimmed by 4 bases and V by 5 bases; bases with no gene match: 9. CDR3 coding DNA: TGTGCCAGCAGTGAAGGCGGGGGGGCCTTATACAATGAGCAGTTCTTC. This encodes CASSEGGGALYNEQFF.

Concerning this clonotype: This may come from a read error, since a much larger clone is one base off. J is TRBJ2-5 and V is TRBV5-1; the D gene is possibly TRBD2 (5 bases). The V end was cut by 0 bases, the J end by 11 bases, with 20 bases between. The CDR3 extends over 15 amino acids. The germline CDR1 and CDR2 sequences are SGHRS and YFSETQ. Here the CDR3 reads CASSLVATVNNEQYF. The CDR3 nucleotides read TGCGCCAGCAGCTTGGTAGCGACGGTCAACAATGAGCAGTACTTC. Drawing the rest from reference TRBV5-1 and TRBJ2-5, the complete variable domain is KAGVTQTPRYLIKTRGQQVTLSCSPISGHRSVSWYQQTPGQGLQFLFEYFSETQRNKGNFPGRFSGRQFSNSRSEMNVSTLELGDSALYLCASSLVATVNNEQYFGPGTRLLVL.

This clonotype was counted a few times. The CDR3 region has the DNA TGTGCCAGCTCAATTAGCGGGGCTTACAATGAGCAGTTCTTC. Its translation: CASSISGAYNEQFF. The rearrangement uses TRBV18 and TRBJ2-1, with 8 nucleotides matching TRBD2. CDR3 length equals 14 residues. Unmatched junction bases numbered 4, after V lost 5 bases and J lost 4 bases. Germline loops: CDR1 KGHSH, CDR2 LQKENI.

The rearrangement uses TRBV5-1 and TRBJ2-1; either TRBD1 or TRBD2 may fit D (7 bases each). CDR3 length equals 16 residues. Germline CDR1 SGHRS, CDR2 YFSETQ. The V gene lost 2 bases and the J gene lost 7 bases, with 19 bases spanning the gap. In DNA form, the CDR3 reads TGCGCCAGCAGCTTCAGGGGGGGGGCGGTAAGGAATGAGCAGTTCTTC. Translated, it gives CASSFRGGAVRNEQFF.

This clonotype was seen a few times. This chain uses TRBV21-1 with TRBJ2-7. TRBV21-1 is termed a pseudogene. The length of the CDR3 is 13 residues. For the CDR3, the DNA is TGTGCCAGCAGCAAAAAGACAACCTACGAGCAGTACTTC. This encodes CASSKKTTYEQYF.

This clonotype has just a few counts. The V gene is TRBV10-3, the J gene TRBJ1-6, with 9 bases lining up with TRBD1. With 6 bases clipped from V and 8 bases from J, the junction kept 5 bases outside the gene matches. Germline-derived CDR1 and CDR2 are ENHRY and SYGVKD. The CDR3 length is 14 residues. CDR3 coding DNA: TGTGCCATCAGACTGACAGGGGGGGATTCACCCCTCCACTTT. It translates to CAIRLTGGDSPLHF.

This clonotype has a handful of counts. This chain uses TRBV30 with TRBJ2-7; possibly TRBD2 for D (5 bases). The CDR3 spans 12 residues. The V gene lost 3 bases and the J gene lost 0 bases, with 6 bases spanning the gap. The V gene's germline CDR1 is GTSNPN and CDR2 SVGIG (reference sequence). The CDR3 sequence: CAWREGSYEQYF. The CDR3 nucleotides read TGTGCCTGGAGAGAGGGCTCCTACGAGCAGTACTTC. Filled out from reference TRBV30 and TRBJ2-7, the complete variable domain reads SQTIHQWPATLVQPVGSPLSLECTVEGTSNPNLYWYRQAAGRGLQLLFYSVGIGQISSEVPQNLSASRPQDRQFILSSKKLLLSDSGFYLCAWREGSYEQYFGPGTRLTVT.

This clonotype was found a few times. The chain has TRBV12-3 or TRBV12-4 and TRBJ2-4; 9 bases line up with TRBD2. The J call could be wrong; TRBJ2-7 is a better fit for the DNA end. The CDR3 runs to 14 residues. CDR3 sequence reads: CASSPFGSGGEQYF. CDR3 DNA: TGTGCCAGCAGCCCCTTTGGTAGCGGGGGCGAGCAGTACTTC.

V and J are TRBV20-1 and TRBJ2-7; D possibly corresponds to TRBD2 (6 bases). This CDR3 has 14 residues. The germline V gene encodes CDR1 DFQATT and CDR2 SNEGSKA (reference sequence). V was cut by 6 bases and J by 7 bases, with 22 bases left in between. CDR3 sequence reads: CSARVGSGHNEQYF. Written as DNA, the CDR3 is TGCAGTGCCCGCGTGGGTAGCGGCCACAATGAGCAGTACTTC.

V gene TRBV28 combines with J gene TRBJ2-2; either TRBD1 or TRBD2 may supply D (6 bases each). V was clipped by 6 bases and J by 5 bases, with 13 bases between them. CDR3 length: 14 amino acids. Germline-derived CDR1 and CDR2 are MDHEN and SYDVKM. CDR3 in amino acids: CASRLAGQTGELFF. CDR3 nucleotide sequence: TGTGCCAGCAGGCTGGCGGGACAAACCGGGGAGCTGTTTTTT.

V is TRBV5-1 and J is TRBJ2-4; tentative D call: TRBD1 (5 bases). In germline, CDR1 is SGHRS, CDR2 YFSETQ. V shed 0 bases and J shed 0 bases, with 10 bases lying between them. The length of the CDR3 is 16 residues. The CDR3 sequence: CASSLATALAKNIQYF. The CDR3 DNA is TGCGCCAGCAGCTTGGCGACAGCCCTAGCCAAAAACATTCAGTACTTC. Combining the CDR3 with reference TRBV5-1 and TRBJ2-4 gives the whole variable domain KAGVTQTPRYLIKTRGQQVTLSCSPISGHRSVSWYQQTPGQGLQFLFEYFSETQRNKGNFPGRFSGRQFSNSRSEMNVSTLELGDSALYLCASSLATALAKNIQYFGAGTRLSVL.

V gene TRBV20-1 combines with J gene TRBJ2-3, with 10 bases fitting TRBD2. This CDR3 has 15 amino acids. J was trimmed by 2 bases and V by 3 bases; bases with no gene match: 5. Germline V gives CDR1 DFQATT, CDR2 SNEGSKA (reference sequence). The CDR3: CSASQRGGPTDTQYF. CDR3 DNA sequence: TGCAGTGCTAGCCAGCGGGGGGGCCCCACAGATACGCAGTATTTT.

This clonotype was seen more than once but under ten times. The V gene is TRBV12-3 or TRBV12-4, the J gene TRBJ2-1; TRBD1 agrees at 8 bases. The CDR3 sequence is 15 residues long. V shed 5 bases, J shed 2 bases, and the junction held 5 bases outside the gene matches. The CDR3 sequence is CASSPTGATYNEQFF. For the CDR3, the DNA is TGTGCCAGCAGTCCGACAGGGGCGACCTACAATGAGCAGTTCTTC.